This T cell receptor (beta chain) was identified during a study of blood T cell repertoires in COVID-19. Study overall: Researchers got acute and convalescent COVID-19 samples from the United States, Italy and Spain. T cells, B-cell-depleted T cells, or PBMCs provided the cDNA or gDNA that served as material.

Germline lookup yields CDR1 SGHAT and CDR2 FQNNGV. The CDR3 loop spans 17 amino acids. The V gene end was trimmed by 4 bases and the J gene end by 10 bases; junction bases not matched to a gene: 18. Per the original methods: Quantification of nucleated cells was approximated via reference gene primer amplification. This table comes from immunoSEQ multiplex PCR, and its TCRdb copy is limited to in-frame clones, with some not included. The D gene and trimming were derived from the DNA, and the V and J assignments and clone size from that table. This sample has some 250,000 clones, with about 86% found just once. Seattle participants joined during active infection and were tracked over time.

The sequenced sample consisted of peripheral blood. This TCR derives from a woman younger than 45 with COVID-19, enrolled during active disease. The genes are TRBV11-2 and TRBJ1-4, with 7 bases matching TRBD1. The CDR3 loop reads CASSSYRSKGQGGKLFF. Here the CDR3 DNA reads TGTGCCAGCAGCTCATACCGTTCGAAAGGCCAGGGGGGAAAACTGTTTTTT. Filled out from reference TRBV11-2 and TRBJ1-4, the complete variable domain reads EAGVAQSPRYKIIEKRQSVAFWCNPISGHATLYWYQQILGQGPKLLIQFQNNGVVDDSQLPKDRFSAERLKGVDSTLKIQPAKLEDSAVYLCASSSYRSKGQGGKLFFGSGTQLSVL.